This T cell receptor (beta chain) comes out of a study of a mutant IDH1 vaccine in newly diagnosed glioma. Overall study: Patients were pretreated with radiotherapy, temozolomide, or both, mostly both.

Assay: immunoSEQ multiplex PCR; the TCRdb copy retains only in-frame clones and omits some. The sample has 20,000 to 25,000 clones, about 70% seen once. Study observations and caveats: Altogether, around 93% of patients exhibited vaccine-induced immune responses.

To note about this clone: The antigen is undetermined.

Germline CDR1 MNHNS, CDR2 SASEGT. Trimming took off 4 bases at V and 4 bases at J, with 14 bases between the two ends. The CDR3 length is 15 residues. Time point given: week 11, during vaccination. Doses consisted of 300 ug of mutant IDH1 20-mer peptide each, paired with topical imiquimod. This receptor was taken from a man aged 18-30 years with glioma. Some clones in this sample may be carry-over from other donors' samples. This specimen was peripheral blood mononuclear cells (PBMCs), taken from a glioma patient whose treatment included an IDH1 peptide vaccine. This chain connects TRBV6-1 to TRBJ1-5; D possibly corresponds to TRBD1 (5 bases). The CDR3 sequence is CASSGRGGGNQPQHF. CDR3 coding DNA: TGTGCCAGCAGTGGGAGGGGTGGCGGTAATCAGCCCCAGCATTTT.